This T cell receptor beta chain was recovered during a study of T-cell memory formation after mild COVID-19. In its sample, this clonotype was seen many times. TCRdb analysed the 5' RACE reads with MiXCR anew, one entry per CDR3 protein. This sample has about 360,000 distinct CDR3 sequences; roughly 14% occur once, and the top ten carry roughly a fifth. Sequences were obtained from PBMCs or a T cell subset sorted from them (not recorded which). The source of this sequence is a young man who had mild COVID-19 (a few samples of this study predate the infection). Cell type and time point are not known.

In nucleotides, the CDR3 is TGTGCCAGCAGCGGAGGGGTAGAGACCAGATACGAGCAGTACGTC. This translates into CASSGGVETRYEQYV. This sequence joins TRBV7-6 and TRBJ2-7; TRBD2 is a possible D gene (6 bases). CDR1 is SGHVS, CDR2 FNYEAQ, per germline. The CDR3 is made up of 15 amino acids. Trimming took off 5 bases at V and 4 bases at J, with 18 bases between the two ends.